This T cell receptor beta chain was sequenced in a study of cytomegalovirus exposure and HLA in healthy donors. Study summary: The 666 first-cohort repertoires shared a platform with the 130 or so validation repertoires, as reported in a later analysis.

The CDR3 totals 14 residues. CDR1 SQVTM and CDR2 ANQGSEA come from the germline V gene. Trimming removed 6 bases at V and 1 base at J, with 12 bases between. Profiled with immunoSEQ multiplex PCR; TCRdb holds only in-frame clones, not every one. The profile shows around 150,000 clones, roughly 89% of them singletons. The TCR comes from a woman aged 18-35 years in good health and CMV-seropositive. The V gene is TRBV29-1, the J gene TRBJ2-2; a weak D match, TRBD2 (5 bases). The sequencing input was PBMCs. DNA for the CDR3: TGCAGCGTCCTTTACCGGGAGAACACCGGGGAGCTGTTTTTT. Encoded protein: CSVLYRENTGELFF.